In its sample, the clone carrying this T cell receptor beta chain was seen a few times. The source of the sample is a study of blood T cell repertoires in COVID-19. In the study overall: T cells, B-cell-depleted T cells, or PBMCs provided the cDNA or gDNA that served as material.

Methods used by the authors: Reference gene primer amplification gave estimated nucleated cell counts. Here immunoSEQ multiplex PCR was the method, and the copy in TCRdb shows in-frame clones only, minus some. The DNA was the basis for D and trimming; V, J and clone size are from that table. This sample has some 80,000 clones; approximately 86% occur once, and the top ten carry 4.5% to 5.5%. Germline V gene sequence: CDR1 LNHDA, CDR2 SQIVND (reference sequence). The CDR3 contains 18 residues. Trimming at V came to 6 bases and at J to 0 bases, leaving 13 bases not matched to a gene. J is TRBJ1-5 and V is TRBV19, with 8 bases matching TRBD1. Sample: peripheral blood. The receptor's source is a man between 45 and 60 years old with active or convalescent COVID-19. In DNA form, the CDR3 reads TGTGCCAGTAGAAAGACGCAGGGGGCTTCCTATAGCAATCAGCCCCAGCATTTT. It yields the protein CASRKTQGASYSNQPQHF.